These 31 T cell receptor beta chains share one sample of origin, sequenced in a study of cytomegalovirus exposure and HLA in healthy donors. In the PCR, 60 Vbeta and 13 Jbeta primers were used. Using immunoSEQ multiplex PCR, the repertoire was profiled, and TCRdb retains in-frame clones only, with some absent. The sample has about 130,000 clones, 70% to 90% seen once; the top ten hold under 7%. The sequencing sample was made of PBMCs. These receptors all stem from a middle-aged woman in good health and CMV-seropositive.

In the case of this clone: At one of its ends the junction is not consistent with the germline gene, which may arise from a read error. The chain couples TRBV7-6 to TRBJ2-7, with D possibly matching TRBD1 (7 bases). CDR1 and CDR2 (germline): SGHVS, FNYEAQ. The CDR3 consists of 16 residues. Written as DNA, the CDR3 is TGTGCCAGCAGCCTCAGGGGGGCAGGGGCTTCCTACGAGCAGCACTTC. This sequence encodes CASSLRGAGASYEQHF.

This chain links TRBV7-2 with TRBJ2-2; the D gene is possibly TRBD2 (6 bases). The CDR3 is made up of 15 amino acids. Germline V CDR1 and CDR2: SGHTA, FQGNSA. Trimming stripped 2 bases from V and 4 bases from J, with 11 bases between. The CDR3 DNA reads TGTGCCAGCAGCTTACTCGGCGGGACCACCGGGGAGCTGTTTTTT. Translated, it gives CASSLLGGTTGELFF.

The sample holds one count of this clone. The chain recombines TRBV11-2 with TRBJ2-1; D gene unclear. Per germline, CDR1 SGHAT and CDR2 FQNNGV. V was clipped by 0 bases and J by 0 bases, with 6 bases between them. The CDR3 consists of 15 residues. The CDR3 region has the DNA TGTGCCAGCAGCTTAGAGCGGAGCTCCTACAATGAGCAGTTCTTC. Its translation is CASSLERSSYNEQFF.

The chain recombines TRBV10-1 with TRBJ1-6; 7 nucleotides line up with TRBD1. With 3 bases clipped from V and 7 bases from J, the junction kept 0 bases outside the gene matches. CDR1 and CDR2 (germline): WNHNN, SYGVQD (reference sequence). CDR3 length equals 13 residues. The CDR3 protein is CASSEQGNSPLHF. CDR3 sequence (DNA): TGCGCCAGCAGTGAACAGGGGAATTCACCCCTCCACTTT.

This clone has only one observation. V gene TRBV10-3 combines with J gene TRBJ1-5, with 8 bases matching TRBD1. The germline V gene encodes CDR1 ENHRY and CDR2 SYGVKD. The CDR3 is made up of 14 amino acids. Unmatched junction bases numbered 3, after V lost 6 bases and J lost 2 bases. The CDR3 reads CAISEDRGNQPQHF. CDR3 nucleotides: TGTGCCATCAGCGAGGACAGGGGCAATCAGCCCCAGCATTTT.

This chain connects TRBV5-1 to TRBJ1-6, with D tentatively TRBD1 (6 bases). This CDR3 is 14 amino acids long. Trimming pared 3 bases from V and 9 bases from J, leaving 13 bases between. The germline CDR1 and CDR2 sequences are SGHRS and YFSETQ. The CDR3 loop reads CASSSQGPGSPLHF. CDR3 nucleotides: TGCGCCAGCAGCTCACAGGGCCCTGGTTCACCCCTCCACTTT.

The chain carries TRBV5-1 and TRBJ2-5, with a possible D match to TRBD2 (5 bases). V lost 0 bases to trimming and J lost 2 bases, with 8 bases between them. The CDR3 is 14 residues long. Germline V CDR1 and CDR2: SGHRS, YFSETQ. The CDR3 loop is CASSLGGFQETQYF. The CDR3 DNA reads as TGCGCCAGCAGCTTGGGCGGGTTTCAAGAGACCCAGTACTTC.

The gene calls are TRBV18 and TRBJ1-1; a possible D gene is TRBD1 (5 bases). Germline assignment: CDR1 KGHSH and CDR2 LQKENI. The CDR3 extends over 13 amino acids. With 6 bases removed from V and 1 base from J, the gap between germline ends came to 9 bases. CDR3 bases: TGTGCCAGCTCGAGTACAGGGAACACTGAAGCTTTCTTT. It codes for CASSSTGNTEAFF.

This chain joins TRBV18 and TRBJ1-2; the D is unclear. Germline CDR1 reads KGHSH; CDR2 reads LQKENI. V was shortened by 2 bases and J by 0 bases, with 10 bases between the two germline ends. The CDR3 extends over 15 amino acids. Here the CDR3 reads CASSPSGLANYGYTF. CDR3 DNA: TGTGCCAGCTCACCATCGGGTTTAGCTAACTATGGCTACACCTTC.

V is TRBV7-8 and J is TRBJ2-2; D remains unclear. Germline CDR1 and CDR2: SGHVS and FQNEAQ. V was pared by 5 bases and J by 9 bases, with 10 bases between. This CDR3 has 12 amino acids. CDR3: CASSPNVRELFF. CDR3 nucleotides: TGTGCCAGCAGCCCCAATGTCCGGGAGCTGTTTTTT.

This clone appeared a few times. J is TRBJ2-5 and V is TRBV27, with 11 bases lining up with TRBD2. Germline V gene lookup returns CDR1 MNHEY and CDR2 SMNVEV (reference sequence). With 3 bases clipped from V and 5 bases from J, the junction kept 11 bases outside the gene matches. This CDR3 is 17 amino acids long. CDR3: CASSFVASSGRWETQYF. CDR3 coding DNA: TGTGCCAGCAGTTTCGTGGCGTCTAGCGGGAGGTGGGAGACCCAGTACTTC.

The chain carries TRBV6-1 and TRBJ2-1; 8 bases are shared with TRBD1. Trimming took 6 bases from V and 0 from J; bases not matched to a gene: 4. This CDR3 region has 15 residues. From germline, CDR1 is MNHNS and CDR2 SASEGT. The CDR3 loop reads CASRIDRGSYNEQFF. The CDR3 DNA is TGTGCCAGCAGGATCGACAGGGGCTCCTACAATGAGCAGTTCTTC.

This rearrangement joins TRBV27 to TRBJ1-2; D might be TRBD1 (6 bases). CDR1 and CDR2 (germline): MNHEY, SMNVEV (reference sequence). V was cut by 8 bases and J by 0 bases, with 22 bases left in between. The CDR3 is 17 residues long. The chain's CDR3 is CASVPLSGRGPNYGYTF. The CDR3 DNA sequence: TGTGCCAGCGTCCCTTTGAGCGGCAGGGGCCCTAACTATGGCTACACCTTC.

The chain is built from TRBV5-1 and TRBJ2-7, with 7 bases matching TRBD1. CDR3 length: 15 residues. V lost 7 bases and J lost 6; bases outside the gene matches: 16. Germline V CDR1 and CDR2: SGHRS, YFSETQ. The CDR3 bases are TGCGCCAGCCGACCCCTCGGGACAGCCTCTTCCGAGCAGTACTTC. It codes for CASRPLGTASSEQYF. Full variable domain (remainder filled in from reference TRBV5-1 and TRBJ2-7): KAGVTQTPRYLIKTRGQQVTLSCSPISGHRSVSWYQQTPGQGLQFLFEYFSETQRNKGNFPGRFSGRQFSNSRSEMNVSTLELGDSALYLCASRPLGTASSEQYFGPGTRLTVT.

The count of this clone is one. J is TRBJ1-5 and V is TRBV6-5; tentative D call: TRBD1 (6 bases). Trimming pared 6 bases from V and 5 bases from J, leaving 14 bases between. The germline CDR1 and CDR2 sequences are MNHEY and SVGAGI. The CDR3 contains 14 residues. The CDR3 reads CASRQDRLHQPQHF. DNA for the CDR3: TGTGCCAGCAGACAAGACAGGTTACATCAGCCCCAGCATTTT.

The chain has TRBV2 and TRBJ2-1; possibly TRBD1 for D (6 bases). This CDR3 spans 14 amino acids. V was cut by 4 bases and J by 6 bases, with 13 bases left in between. The germline V gene has CDR1 SNHLY and CDR2 FYNNEI. The CDR3 here is CASSASRGGNEQFF. The CDR3 bases are TGTGCCAGCAGTGCGTCCAGGGGCGGCAATGAGCAGTTCTTC.

This clone has just a few counts. The chain couples TRBV4-3 to TRBJ1-5; D unresolved. The germline V gene has CDR1 LGHNA and CDR2 YSLEER. The CDR3 consists of 16 residues. Trimming shortened V by 4 bases and J by 4 bases, and 17 bases separated the two germline ends. The CDR3 here is CASSPDRRDTNQPQHF. The CDR3 bases are TGCGCCAGCAGCCCCGATCGTCGAGACACGAATCAGCCCCAGCATTTT.

This chain links TRBV5-1 with TRBJ2-6; unclear D gene. Germline V CDR1 and CDR2: SGHRS, YFSETQ. The CDR3 consists of 15 residues. The ends were cut back, 4 bases at V and 1 base at J, with 9 bases in the middle. CDR3 nucleotides: TGCGCCAGCAGCCCACAATCGTCTGGGGCCAACGTCCTGACTTTC. Translated, it gives CASSPQSSGANVLTF.

This chain joins TRBV7-9 and TRBJ2-3; TRBD1 matches at 8 bases. The CDR3 is 14 amino acids. Germline lookup yields CDR1 SEHNR and CDR2 FQNEAQ (reference sequence). Losses at the gene ends were 5 bases for V and 5 bases for J; bases not matched to a gene: 6. In DNA form, the CDR3 reads TGTGCCAGCAGCAAAAGGGACAGGCGAGATACGCAGTATTTT. It codes for CASSKRDRRDTQYF.

The chain carries TRBV11-3 and TRBJ1-1, with no clear D. Trimming shortened V by 1 base and J by 1 base, and 13 bases separated the two germline ends. Per the germline V gene, CDR1 is SGHNT and CDR2 is YENEEA. The CDR3 consists of 16 residues. CDR3 sequence: CASSLGGGLKNTEAFF. The CDR3 DNA reads as TGTGCCAGCAGCTTAGGGGGAGGCCTGAAGAACACTGAAGCTTTCTTT.

The chain is built from TRBV9 and TRBJ1-4; D is unresolved. V shed 0 bases and J shed 8 bases, with 8 bases lying between them. CDR1 and CDR2 from the germline V gene are SGDLS and YYNGEE. This CDR3 has 13 residues. The CDR3 loop is CASSVDPEEKLFF. The CDR3 DNA reads TGTGCCAGCAGCGTAGACCCGGAGGAAAAACTGTTTTTT.

The CDR3: CASKTSPSYNEQFF. The CDR3, as DNA: TGTGCCAGCAAAACATCACCCTCCTACAATGAGCAGTTCTTC. The genes are TRBV6-1 and TRBJ2-1; D unresolved. From germline, CDR1 is MNHNS and CDR2 SASEGT. V dropped 7 bases and J dropped 0 bases, with 10 bases sitting between them. This CDR3 comprises 14 residues.

V is TRBV27 and J is TRBJ2-3; 7 bases match TRBD1. Unmatched junction bases numbered 7, after V lost 5 bases and J lost 2 bases. Germline CDR1 reads MNHEY; CDR2 reads SMNVEV (reference sequence). CDR3 length: 15 amino acids. The CDR3 protein is CASSTTGQTTDTQYF. CDR3 DNA: TGTGCCAGCAGTACGACAGGGCAAACCACAGATACGCAGTATTTT.

The rearrangement links TRBV2 to TRBJ2-1, with TRBD1 identical over 7 bases. CDR1 and CDR2 from the germline V gene are SNHLY and FYNNEI. The CDR3 contains 15 residues. J was trimmed by 0 bases and V by 5 bases; bases with no gene match: 4. The CDR3: CASSYRDSSYNEQFF. The CDR3 DNA sequence: TGTGCCAGCAGTTACCGGGACAGCTCCTACAATGAGCAGTTCTTC.

This CDR3 reads CATRIGTGEKLFF. The CDR3 DNA reads as TGTGCCACCCGGATAGGGACAGGTGAAAAACTGTTTTTT. The chain combines TRBV19 with TRBJ1-4, with TRBD1 identical over 8 bases. The germline V gene encodes CDR1 LNHDA and CDR2 SQIVND (reference sequence). Germline trimming cut 10 bases from V and 7 bases from J; bases unmatched to any gene: 8. The CDR3 extends over 13 amino acids.

The rearrangement links TRBV19 to TRBJ2-7; the match to TRBD1 covers 7 bases. CDR1 is LNHDA and CDR2 is SQIVND in the germline V gene (reference sequence). There are 15 residues in the CDR3. With 3 bases clipped from V and 1 base from J, the junction kept 6 bases outside the gene matches. The CDR3 DNA follows: TGTGCCAGTAGTATTCGGGCAGGGGGTTCCTACGAGCAGTACTTC. Translating it yields CASSIRAGGSYEQYF.

The chain combines TRBV28 with TRBJ1-4; tentatively, D is TRBD1 (6 bases). Germline values: CDR1 MDHEN, CDR2 SYDVKM. Between the trimmed V and J ends, which lost 7 bases and 6 bases, there was a span of 18 bases. The CDR3 contains 15 residues. CDR3 bases: TGTGCCAGCACCATAGGGGGGGGGTTGGATGAAAAACTGTTTTTT. Its translation: CASTIGGGLDEKLFF.

As concerns this clone: One end of the junction does not line up with germline, which may come from a read error. The V gene is TRBV7-9, the J gene TRBJ2-3; the match to TRBD2 covers 9 bases. This CDR3 has 14 residues. CDR1 is SEHNR and CDR2 is FQNEAQ in the germline V gene (reference sequence). For the CDR3, the DNA is TGTGCCAGCAGCCTAGCGGGGCTCACAGATACGCAGTATTTT. This sequence encodes CASSLAGLTDTQYF.

The J gene is TRBJ1-5, the V gene TRBV19; 7 bases agree with TRBD1. V gave up 8 bases and J gave up 2 bases; unmatched junction bases: 15. The CDR3 is 17 amino acids. Germline V CDR1 and CDR2: LNHDA, SQIVND (reference sequence). CDR3 residues: CASAGTALLGGNQPQHF. CDR3 nucleotide sequence: TGTGCCAGTGCCGGGACAGCTCTACTCGGGGGCAATCAGCCCCAGCATTTT. The variable domain in full, with the rest retrieved from reference TRBV19 and TRBJ1-5, is DGGITQSPKYLFRKEGQNVTLSCEQNLNHDAMYWYRQDPGQGLRLIYYSQIVNDFQKGDIAEGYSVSREKKESFPLTVTSAQKNPTAFYLCASAGTALLGGNQPQHFGDGTRLSIL.

This chain links TRBV28 with TRBJ1-4; 7 bases fit TRBD1. The CDR3 totals 15 residues. V lost 5 bases to trimming and J lost 6 bases; unmatched junction nucleotides: 9. Looked up from germline, CDR1 is MDHEN and CDR2 is SYDVKM. The chain's CDR3 is CASSPHTGADEKLFF. CDR3 coding DNA: TGTGCCAGCAGTCCCCATACAGGGGCAGATGAAAAACTGTTTTTT.

The V gene is TRBV5-1, the J gene TRBJ2-3; D is unclear. Trimming removed 1 base at V and 2 bases at J, with 5 bases between. The CDR3 covers 13 residues. Germline V gene lookup returns CDR1 SGHRS and CDR2 YFSETQ. The CDR3 here is CASSLTTTDTQYF. CDR3 nucleotide sequence: TGCGCCAGCAGCTTGACAACCACAGATACGCAGTATTTT.